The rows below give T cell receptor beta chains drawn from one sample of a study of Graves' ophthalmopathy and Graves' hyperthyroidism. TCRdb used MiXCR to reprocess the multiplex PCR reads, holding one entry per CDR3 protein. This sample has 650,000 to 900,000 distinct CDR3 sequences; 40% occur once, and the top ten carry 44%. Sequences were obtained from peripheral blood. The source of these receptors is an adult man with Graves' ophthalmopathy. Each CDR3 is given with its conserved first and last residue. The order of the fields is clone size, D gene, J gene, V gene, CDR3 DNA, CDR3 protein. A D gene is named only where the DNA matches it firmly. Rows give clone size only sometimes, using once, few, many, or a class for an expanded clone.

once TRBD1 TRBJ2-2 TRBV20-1 TGCAGTGCTTTCACAGGGGGCACCGGGGAGCTGTTTTTT CSAFTGGTGELFF
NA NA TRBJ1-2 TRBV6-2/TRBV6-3 TGTGCCAGCAGTTACGCGTGGGGGTTGGAAGGCTACACCTTC CASSYAWGLEGYTF
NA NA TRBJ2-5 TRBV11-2 TGTGCCAGCAGGGTCAGGGTGGCTAACCTTCTCTGGGAGACCCAGTACTTC CASRVRVANLLWETQYF
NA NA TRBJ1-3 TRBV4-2 TGTGCCAGCAGCCGGGCATCTAACACCATATATTTT CASSRASNTIYF
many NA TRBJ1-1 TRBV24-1 TGTGCCACCAGTGGTACGACAGACGAAGCTTTCTTT CATSGTTDEAFF
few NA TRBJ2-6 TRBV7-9 TGTGCCAGCAGCACCATCCCAGAGGGTACTGGGGCCAACGTCCTGACTTTC CASSTIPEGTGANVLTF
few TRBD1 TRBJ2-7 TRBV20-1 TGCAGTGCTAACCATCAAACAGGGGCCGGCTACGAGCAGTACTTC CSANHQTGAGYEQYF
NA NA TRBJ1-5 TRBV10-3 TGTGCCATCAGTGAGTATGCCGGGGACATATGGGAGGTTGGTCAGCCCCAGCATTTT CAISEYAGDIWEVGQPQHF
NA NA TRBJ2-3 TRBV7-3 TGTGCCAGCAGCTTACACGGGCTGAGCACAGATACGCAGTATTTT CASSLHGLSTDTQYF
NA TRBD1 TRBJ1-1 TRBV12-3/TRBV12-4 TGTGCCAGCAGTGGCGGGACAGAACTTGAAGCTTTCTTT CASSGGTELEAFF
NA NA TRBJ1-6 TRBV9 TGTGCCAGCAGTGAACCAGGCATCGACGGCTCACCCCTCCACTTT CASSEPGIDGSPLHF
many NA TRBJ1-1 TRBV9 TGTGCCAGCAGCGCGAGGGGAGAAAAGGGCGAAGCTTTCTTT CASSARGEKGEAFF
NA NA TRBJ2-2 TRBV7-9 TGTGCCAGCAGCTTGCAGGGGTCTAACACCGGGGAGCTGTTTTTT CASSLQGSNTGELFF
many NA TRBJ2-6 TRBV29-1 TGCAGCGTTGATCCTGGGGCCAACGTCCTGACTTTC CSVDPGANVLTF
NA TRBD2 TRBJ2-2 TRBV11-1 TGTGCCAGCAGCGCCAGGAAGCGGGGGGCCACCGGGGAGCTGTTTTTT CASSARKRGATGELFF
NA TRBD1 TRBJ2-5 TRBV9 TGTGCCAGCAGCGTAGCTGACAGGGGAGTTTTAGAGACCCAGTACTTC CASSVADRGVLETQYF
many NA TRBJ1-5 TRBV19 TGTGCCAGTAACCAGGGTAAGGATCAGCCCCAGCATTTT CASNQGKDQPQHF